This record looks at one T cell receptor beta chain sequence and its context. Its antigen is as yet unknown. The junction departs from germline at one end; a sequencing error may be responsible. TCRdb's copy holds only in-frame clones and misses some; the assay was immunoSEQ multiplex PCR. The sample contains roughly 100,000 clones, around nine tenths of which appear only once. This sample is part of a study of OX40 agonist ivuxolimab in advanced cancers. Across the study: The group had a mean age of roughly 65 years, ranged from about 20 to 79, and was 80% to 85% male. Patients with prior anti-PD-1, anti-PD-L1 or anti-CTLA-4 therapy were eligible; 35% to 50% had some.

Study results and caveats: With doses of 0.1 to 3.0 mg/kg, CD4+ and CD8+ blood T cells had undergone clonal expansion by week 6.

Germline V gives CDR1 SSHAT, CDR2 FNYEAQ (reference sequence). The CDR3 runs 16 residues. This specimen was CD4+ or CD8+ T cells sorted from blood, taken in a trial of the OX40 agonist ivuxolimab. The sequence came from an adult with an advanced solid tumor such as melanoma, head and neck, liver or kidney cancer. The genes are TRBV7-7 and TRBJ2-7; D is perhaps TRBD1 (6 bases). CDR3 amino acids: CASSLGTSKTGYEQYF. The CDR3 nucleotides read TGTGCTAGCAGCCTGGGGACAAGCAAGACCGGCTACGAGCAGTACTTC.